The sequence of this T cell receptor beta chain was determined in a study of blood T cell repertoires in COVID-19. Sequencing used immunoSEQ multiplex PCR; TCRdb keeps in-frame clones, though not all of them. The data show 100,000 or so clones, with roughly 85% seen just once and approximately 1.8% held by the top ten. This CDR3 region has 14 residues. Trimming cost V 0 bases and J 0 bases, with 6 bases left between them. Germline CDR1 is KGHSH and CDR2 is LQKENI. The sample consisted of peripheral blood. V and J are TRBV18 and TRBJ2-7, with no clear D. The sequence derives from a woman in her 70s with active or convalescent COVID-19. The CDR3 DNA follows: TGTGCCAGCTCACCACCGCGGCCCTCCTACGAGCAGTACTTC. Translated, it gives CASSPPRPSYEQYF.